What follows are 20 T cell receptor beta chains derived from one specimen sequenced in a study of HIV-infected patients and healthy controls. Reverse transcription used approximately 500 ng RNA and constant-region primers for alpha and beta. Separate chain-specific third strand synthesis with multiplexing indices produced the alpha and beta libraries. Using its own MiXCR run on the 5' RACE reads, TCRdb lists one record per CDR3 protein. The table shows 8,500 to 11,000 distinct CDR3 sequences, with under 8.5% occurring only once. The repertoire came from unfractionated whole blood and reflected all unsorted peripheral T cells. The material sequenced was blood. These TCRs come from an adult in good health.

At least ten counts were recorded for this clonotype. The chain recombines TRBV2 with TRBJ1-6, with D perhaps TRBD1 (6 bases). The germline CDR1 and CDR2 sequences are SNHLY and FYNNEI. Trimming stripped 2 bases from V and 6 bases from J, with 8 bases between. The CDR3 covers 14 residues. DNA of the CDR3: TGTGCCAGCAGTGAAACAGGGATTAATTCACCCCTCCACTTT. Residues: CASSETGINSPLHF.

This clonotype is medium-sized. This sequence joins TRBV5-1 and TRBJ1-6, with a tentative D call TRBD1 (5 bases). V gave up 5 bases and J gave up 7 bases, with 13 bases separating them. Germline V gives CDR1 SGHRS, CDR2 YFSETQ. The CDR3 totals 14 residues. This CDR3 reads CASRWGRENSPLHF. The CDR3, as DNA: TGCGCCAGCAGGTGGGGACGGGAAAATTCACCCCTCCACTTT.

This clonotype is medium-sized by share. The J gene is TRBJ2-3, the V gene TRBV12-5; D call uncertain. Between the trimmed V and J ends, which lost 3 bases and 1 base, there was a span of 5 bases. Per the germline V gene, CDR1 is LGHNT and CDR2 is FRNRAP. The CDR3 runs to 13 residues. The CDR3 region is CASGLSRTDTQYF. In DNA form, the CDR3 reads TGTGCTAGTGGTTTAAGTCGCACAGATACGCAGTATTTT. The variable domain in full, completed from reference TRBV12-5 and TRBJ2-3, reads DARVTQTPRHKVTEMGQEVTMRCQPILGHNTVFWYRQTMMQGLELLAYFRNRAPLDDSGMPKDRFSAEMPDATLATLKIQPSEPRDSAVYFCASGLSRTDTQYFGPGTRLTVL.

This clonotype was observed many times. V is TRBV20-1 and J is TRBJ1-1, with TRBD1 matching 8 bases. CDR3 length: 15 amino acids. Germline V gives CDR1 DFQATT, CDR2 SNEGSKA (reference sequence). Losses at the gene ends were 0 bases for V and 3 bases for J; bases not matched to a gene: 6. In DNA, the CDR3 is TGCAGTGCTAGAGAACAGGGGGTCGGGGACACTGAAGCTTTCTTT. Its protein product is CSAREQGVGDTEAFF.

This clonotype was recorded at least ten times. This chain joins TRBV19 and TRBJ1-1; D is possibly TRBD1 (5 bases). The CDR3 totals 14 residues. CDR1 LNHDA and CDR2 SQIVND come from the germline V gene (reference sequence). Trimming stripped 6 bases from V and 3 bases from J, with 14 bases between. CDR3 sequence reads: CASRIQGEDTEAFF. As DNA, the CDR3 is TGTGCCAGTAGGATCCAGGGAGAGGACACTGAAGCTTTCTTT.

By frequency in the sample, this clonotype is medium-sized. The genes are TRBV11-2 and TRBJ2-7, with 7 bases lining up with TRBD2. This CDR3 is built from 16 residues. CDR1 is SGHAT, CDR2 FQNNGV, per germline. J was trimmed by 3 bases and V by 4 bases; bases with no gene match: 12. The CDR3 nucleotides are TGTGCCAGCAGCTCCTCTTCGAGCGGGGAGCTCTACGAGCAGTACTTC. Translating gives CASSSSSSGELYEQYF.

This clonotype is labeled medium-sized. The chain has TRBV7-2 and TRBJ2-7, with a tentative D call TRBD1 (6 bases). With 2 bases removed from V and 5 bases from J, the gap between germline ends came to 10 bases. Germline V gene sequence: CDR1 SGHTA, CDR2 FQGNSA. The CDR3 runs 13 residues. CDR3: CASSLRRQDEQYF. The CDR3 DNA follows: TGTGCCAGCAGCTTAAGGCGACAGGACGAGCAGTACTTC. Full variable domain (rest looked up from reference TRBV7-2 and TRBJ2-7): GAGVSQSPSNKVTEKGKDVELRCDPISGHTALYWYRQSLGQGLEFLIYFQGNSAPDKSGLPSDRFSAERTGGSVSTLTIQRTQQEDSAVYLCASSLRRQDEQYFGPGTRLTVT.

The table lists this clonotype with many counts. V usage is TRBV6-1 and J usage is TRBJ1-5; weak D call: TRBD1 (6 bases). This CDR3 region has 14 residues. CDR1 and CDR2 (germline): MNHNS, SASEGT. V was shortened by 7 bases and J by 6 bases, with 16 bases between the two germline ends. CDR3 sequence (DNA): TGTGCCAGCACCGAGACGGGGGGGCTTCAGCCCCAGCATTTT. Translated: CASTETGGLQPQHF.

This clonotype is medium-sized (0.01 to 0.1%) in the sample. This chain links TRBV13 with TRBJ1-1; D gene ambiguous. The germline CDR1 and CDR2 sequences are PRHDT and FYEKMQ (reference sequence). V was cut by 3 bases and J by 7 bases, with 12 bases left in between. This CDR3 has 13 amino acids. CDR3 residues: CASSFRANSEAFF. CDR3 coding DNA: TGTGCCAGCAGCTTCCGGGCCAATAGTGAAGCTTTCTTT.

This clonotype was counted at least ten times. This chain uses TRBV20-1 with TRBJ2-2; 13 bases map to TRBD2. The CDR3 extends over 15 amino acids. After removal of 6 bases from V and 7 bases from J, the junction contained 8 bases not matched to a gene. CDR1 and CDR2 from the germline V gene are DFQATT and SNEGSKA (reference sequence). CDR3 in amino acids: CSARTSGGAVGELFF. In DNA, the CDR3 is TGCAGTGCCCGTACTAGCGGGGGGGCGGTCGGGGAGCTGTTTTTT.

In this sample, this clonotype turned up many times. The J gene is TRBJ2-1, the V gene TRBV6-6, with 10 nucleotides matching TRBD1. This CDR3 comprises 15 residues. The V segment lost 6 bases and the J segment 7 bases; nucleotides outside the gene matches: 9. Germline-derived CDR1 and CDR2 are MNHNY and SVGAGI (reference sequence). Written as DNA, the CDR3 is TGTGCCAGCAGGACCAGACAGGGGGCGCGGAATGAGCAGTTCTTC. Its protein product is CASRTRQGARNEQFF.

The chain links TRBV11-2 to TRBJ1-5; 8 bases match TRBD1. CDR3 length: 13 amino acids. Unmatched junction bases numbered 2, after V lost 5 bases and J lost 5 bases. CDR1 SGHAT and CDR2 FQNNGV come from the germline V gene. For the CDR3, the DNA is TGTGCCAGCAGCAAGGACAGGGATCAGCCCCAGCATTTT. This sequence encodes CASSKDRDQPQHF. The complete variable domain, with remaining parts taken from reference TRBV11-2 and TRBJ1-5, reads EAGVAQSPRYKIIEKRQSVAFWCNPISGHATLYWYQQILGQGPKLLIQFQNNGVVDDSQLPKDRFSAERLKGVDSTLKIQPAKLEDSAVYLCASSKDRDQPQHFGDGTRLSIL.

This clonotype is medium-sized by share. J is TRBJ2-7 and V is TRBV6-1; TRBD1 is a possible D gene (6 bases). This CDR3 has 13 amino acids. V lost 0 bases and J 5 bases, leaving 8 bases between the germline ends. Per germline, CDR1 MNHNS and CDR2 SASEGT. The CDR3 loop reads CASSEARGHEQYF. The CDR3 nucleotides are TGTGCCAGCAGTGAAGCCAGGGGTCACGAGCAGTACTTC.

By share of the sample, this clonotype is medium-sized (0.01 to 0.1%). The V gene is TRBV15, the J gene TRBJ1-5, with 7 bases aligning to TRBD1. The V gene end was trimmed by 3 bases and the J gene end by 3 bases; junction bases not matched to a gene: 2. The CDR3 covers 14 residues. Germline CDR1 is LNHNV and CDR2 is YYDKDF (reference sequence). CDR3 nucleotide sequence: TGTGCCACCAGCAGCGACAGGGACAATCAGCCCCAGCATTTT. This encodes CATSSDRDNQPQHF.

The table lists this clonotype with many counts. V is TRBV10-3 and J is TRBJ1-1, with D possibly matching TRBD1 (5 bases). The CDR3 has 14 amino acids. Looked up from germline, CDR1 is ENHRY and CDR2 is SYGVKD. V was shortened by 3 bases and J by 5 bases, with 13 bases between the two germline ends. CDR3 sequence reads: CAISDSGWRTEAFF. CDR3 nucleotide sequence: TGTGCCATCAGTGATTCAGGGTGGAGGACTGAAGCTTTCTTT.

This clonotype was seen many times. The rearrangement joins TRBV30 to TRBJ2-3; D perhaps matches TRBD1 (6 bases). V lost 5 bases and J 4 bases, leaving 16 bases between the germline ends. The CDR3 spans 14 residues. The germline V gene encodes CDR1 GTSNPN and CDR2 SVGIG (reference sequence). Here the CDR3 DNA reads TGTGCCTGGTCCGACAGGAGCCCCCCAGATACGCAGTATTTT. It specifies CAWSDRSPPDTQYF.

The CDR3 loop reads CSARVVGKNGGYTF. The CDR3 nucleotides read TGCAGTGCTAGAGTGGTCGGAAAAAATGGTGGCTACACCTTC. The chain has TRBV20-1 and TRBJ1-2; D gene uncertain. This CDR3 spans 14 amino acids. V gave up 1 base and J gave up 7 bases, with 16 bases separating them. The germline gives CDR1 DFQATT, CDR2 SNEGSKA (reference sequence).

This clonotype has a count of ten or more. V and J are TRBV5-4 and TRBJ2-5; D is possibly TRBD1 or TRBD2 (6 bases each). The V gene lost 0 bases and the J gene lost 3 bases, with 12 bases spanning the gap. This CDR3 region has 15 residues. Germline CDR1 reads SGHNT; CDR2 reads YYREEE (reference sequence). CDR3 residues: CASSLVPGAEETQYF. Written as DNA, the CDR3 is TGTGCCAGCAGCTTGGTACCGGGGGCGGAAGAGACCCAGTACTTC.

The rearrangement links TRBV19 to TRBJ2-7, with TRBD1 matching over 7 bases. Germline V lookup: CDR1 LNHDA, CDR2 SQIVND (reference sequence). The CDR3 has 13 amino acids. The junction had 2 bases not matched to a gene; V was cut back by 4 bases and J by 2 bases. The CDR3 reads CASSRDSTYEQYF. The DNA for the CDR3 is TGTGCCAGTAGTAGGGACAGTACCTACGAGCAGTACTTC. Full variable domain (missing parts from reference TRBV19 and TRBJ2-7): DGGITQSPKYLFRKEGQNVTLSCEQNLNHDAMYWYRQDPGQGLRLIYYSQIVNDFQKGDIAEGYSVSREKKESFPLTVTSAQKNPTAFYLCASSRDSTYEQYFGPGTRLTVT.

V gene TRBV10-3 combines with J gene TRBJ1-6; D might be TRBD1 (6 bases). CDR1 ENHRY and CDR2 SYGVKD come from the germline V gene. V was clipped by 7 bases and J by 8 bases, with 12 bases between them. This CDR3 has 13 amino acids. The CDR3 loop reads CAIMNRADSPLHF. In nucleotides, the CDR3 is TGTGCCATCATGAACAGGGCTGATTCACCCCTCCACTTT.